A few counts support the clone carrying this TCR beta chain. The antigen is unknown. The authors reverse transcribed all of the isolated RNA, so sequencing captured expressed TCRB transcripts. Sequenced by immunoSEQ multiplex PCR; TCRdb stores in-frame clones only, minus some. The sample lists 350,000 to 450,000 clones; approximately 14% were seen once. The source of the sample is a study of beta chain features in type 1 diabetes. Study-level findings and limits: Healthy donors had naive, central memory and Treg TCRB repertoires that appeared less similar than those seen among patients.

Germline V gene data show CDR1 as MNHEY and CDR2 as SVGAGI. The V end lost 0 bases, the J end lost 7 bases, and 19 bases lay between the germline ends. The CDR3 consists of 16 residues. The chain is built from TRBV6-5 and TRBJ2-7, with a weak D call TRBD2 (6 bases). This TCR came from a man younger than 45 in good health. Sequenced sample: naive CD4+ T cells from blood. CDR3 residues: CASSYSNQLAVLEQYV. CDR3 DNA: TGTGCCAGCAGTTACTCGAACCAACTAGCCGTCCTTGAGCAGTACGTC.